This TCR beta chain was identified during a study of spatial heterogeneity in lung cancer. Study-level information: Follow-up PBMC samples were sequenced when available, at a median of approximately 24 months after resection. Raw reads showed each unique TCR and UMI combination turning up more than ten times on average.

Each TCR cDNA molecule bore a unique molecular identifier. Using its own MiXCR run on the 5' RACE reads, TCRdb lists one record per CDR3 protein. The sample has 45,000 to 65,000 distinct CDR3 sequences, 6.5% to 7.5% seen once. There are many counts of this clonotype. Indicated time point: blood at routine non-recurrence follow-up after resection. Tumor, nontumor lung or frozen PBMC supplied whole RNA that was sequenced unsorted. Germline loops: CDR1 DFQATT, CDR2 SNEGSKA (reference sequence). Trimming removed 0 bases from V and 1 base from J; junction bases left unmatched: 2. This CDR3 has 14 residues. This receptor was identified in a female donor with early-stage non-small cell lung cancer. The specimen comprised PBMCs, sampled at follow-up. This chain joins TRBV20-1 and TRBJ1-1; the match to TRBD1 covers 7 bases. CDR3 in amino acids: CSAREGTANTEAFF. The CDR3, as DNA: TGCAGTGCTAGAGAGGGGACAGCGAACACTGAAGCTTTCTTT.